Each of the 20 T cell receptor beta chains below was sequenced from the same sample in a study of T cell clonality in common variable immunodeficiency. Clones were read by immunoSEQ multiplex PCR, and TCRdb kept only the in-frame ones, dropping some. The record shows under 45,000 clones for this sample, with no singletons present. Sequenced material: peripheral blood mononuclear cells. The receptors were gathered from a person between 18 and 75 years old in good health.

This clone came up a few times. A clone one base away is much larger, so this may be a read error. Read coverage stops 3 residues before the CDR3 terminus; the germline J gene supplies the remainder. V gene TRBV10-3 combines with J gene TRBJ2-7; a possible D gene is TRBD1 (6 bases). Trimming took off 5 bases at V and 3 bases at J, with 14 bases between the two ends. This CDR3 has 14 residues. From germline, CDR1 is ENHRY and CDR2 SYGVKD. Partial CDR3 DNA: TGTGCCATCAGTACCGCCCCGGACAGCTACGAG. It yields the protein CAISTAPDSYE. The complete CDR3 reads CAISTAPDSYEQYF.

This clone was observed many times. The part of the CDR3 DNA that was read is TGTGCCAGCAGCTTAATTCCAGGTTTATCTACTGAA. Its translation is CASSLIPGLSTE. The full CDR3 reads CASSLIPGLSTEAFF. The chain carries TRBV7-3 and TRBJ1-1; D call uncertain. The read is 3 residues too short to cover the CDR3 end, so that end is filled in from the germline J gene. The V end lost 1 base, the J end lost 5 bases, and 14 bases lay between the germline ends. CDR1 and CDR2 from the germline V gene are SGHTA and FQGTGA. The CDR3 consists of 15 residues.

This clone was counted many times. From the germline J gene comes the end of the CDR3, since the read stops 3 residues before it. The J gene is TRBJ2-5, the V gene TRBV7-9; 9 bases are shared with TRBD1. The V and J ends lost 5 bases and 5 bases, in that order; junction bases with no gene match: 6. Germline V lookup: CDR1 SEHNR, CDR2 FQNEAQ (reference sequence). This CDR3 comprises 14 residues. CDR3: CASSQTGGMETQYF. The covered CDR3 bases are TGTGCCAGCAGCCAGACAGGGGGAATGGAGACC.

At least ten counts were recorded for this clone. From the germline J gene comes the end of the CDR3, since the read stops 3 residues before it. The chain has TRBV18 and TRBJ2-5, with unresolved D. V lost 2 bases and J lost 5, with 9 bases in between. The CDR3 has 13 amino acids. The germline CDR1 and CDR2 sequences are KGHSH and LQKENI. This CDR3 reads CASSPSPFETQYF. CDR3 DNA (partial): TGTGCCAGCTCACCATCCCCCTTCGAGACC.

With respect to this clone: Sequence at one end of the junction differs from germline and may be a read error. The CDR3 end falls 3 residues outside the read, so it is completed with the germline J gene. The V call is TRBV19, the J call TRBJ1-1; D might be TRBD1 (5 bases). The CDR3 length is 12 residues. Germline CDR1 is LNHDA and CDR2 is SQIVND (reference sequence). This CDR3 reads CAGSIAGIGAFF. CDR3 DNA, as far as it was read: TGTGCCGGTAGTATAGCAGGGATCGGA.

This clone has a count of ten or more. The read ends 3 residues shy of where the CDR3 ends; the end is completed using the germline J gene. The chain carries TRBV20-1 and TRBJ2-5, with D possibly TRBD1 on 6 matching bases. From germline, CDR1 is DFQATT and CDR2 SNEGSKA (reference sequence). The CDR3 is 14 amino acids. The V end lost 6 bases, the J end lost 2 bases, and 16 bases lay between the germline ends. CDR3 bases read: TGCAGTGCGGCACCAGACAGGAGACAAGAGACC. Translation: CSAAPDRRQET. The whole CDR3 protein is CSAAPDRRQETQYF.

This clone was observed a few times. With the read ending 3 residues before the CDR3 end, the germline J gene is used to fill in that end. The gene calls are TRBV16 and TRBJ2-7, with a weak D call TRBD2 (7 bases). In germline, CDR1 is KGHSY, CDR2 FQNENV. This CDR3 has 15 residues. The V end was cut by 7 bases, the J end by 0 bases, with 16 bases between. The CDR3 bases that were read are TGTGCCAGCATTCCCGGGGGGCTTAGCTCCTACGAG. Translating it yields CASIPGGLSSYE. The full-length CDR3 reads as CASIPGGLSSYEQYF.

This clone was picked up many times. The DNA ends 3 residues before the CDR3 does, and the rest of the CDR3 is filled in from the germline J gene. The V call is TRBV4-1, the J call TRBJ2-2; 8 bases align to TRBD1. V gave up 0 bases and J gave up 4 bases; unmatched junction bases: 4. The CDR3 is 16 amino acids. The V gene's germline CDR1 is MGHRA and CDR2 YSYEKL. CDR3 loop: CASSQEDRGGTGELFF. Partial CDR3 DNA: TGCGCCAGCAGCCAAGAAGACAGGGGAGGCACCGGGGAG.

The sample holds many counts of this clone. Sequencing ends 3 residues short of the CDR3 end; the germline J gene provides the rest. The rearrangement uses TRBV11-3 and TRBJ2-1; 8 positions match TRBD1. This CDR3 has 14 residues. The V gene's germline CDR1 is SGHNT and CDR2 YENEEA. V lost 3 bases, J lost 3 bases, and 1 base stayed unmatched. CDR3 sequence reads: CASSLTGVYNEQFF. The sequenced part of the CDR3 DNA is TGTGCCAGCAGCTTGACAGGGGTCTACAATGAG.

This clone was picked up many times. The CDR3 goes on 3 residues after the read ends, and that part is filled in from the germline J gene. The chain carries TRBV7-2 and TRBJ2-7; 7 nucleotides align to TRBD1. The germline V gene encodes CDR1 SGHTA and CDR2 FQGNSA. The CDR3 extends over 14 amino acids. V was clipped by 5 bases and J by 3 bases; unmatched bases: 7. The CDR3 sequence is CASSRDSGYYEQYF. The covered CDR3 bases are TGTGCCAGCAGCCGGGACAGTGGCTACTACGAG.

This clone has a count of ten or more. The read is 3 residues too short to cover the CDR3 end, so that end is filled in from the germline J gene. This rearrangement joins TRBV20-1 to TRBJ2-7, with D tentatively TRBD1 (6 bases). V shed 1 base and J shed 2 bases, with 6 bases lying between them. The germline gives CDR1 DFQATT, CDR2 SNEGSKA (reference sequence). The CDR3 loop spans 12 amino acids. The sequenced part of the CDR3 DNA is TGCAGTGCTAGAGGGACAGCCTACGAG. Residues: CSARGTAYE. The complete CDR3 protein is CSARGTAYEQYF.

Of note for this clone: With the read ending 3 residues before the CDR3 end, the germline J gene is used to fill in that end. The J gene is TRBJ2-3, the V gene TRBV6-4, with TRBD2 identical over 8 bases. CDR1 MRHNA and CDR2 SNTAGT come from the germline V gene. With 4 bases clipped from V and 1 base from J, the junction kept 1 base outside the gene matches. The CDR3 is 14 amino acids. The CDR3 DNA, read in part, is TGTGCCAGCAGTGTTAGCGGGGGCACAGATACG. Translated: CASSVSGGTDT. Given in full, the CDR3 is CASSVSGGTDTQYF.

As concerns this clone: The CDR3 extends 3 residues past the end of the read, so its final part is completed from the germline J gene. The gene calls are TRBV11-2 and TRBJ2-7, with 9 bases that match TRBD2. Germline CDR1 is SGHAT and CDR2 is FQNNGV. CDR3 length equals 15 residues. V gave up 2 bases and J gave up 0 bases; unmatched junction bases: 2. Partial CDR3 DNA: TGTGCCAGCAGCTTAAATAGCGGGAGCTCCTACGAG. This gives the protein CASSLNSGSSYE. The CDR3 as a whole reads CASSLNSGSSYEQYF.

Ten or more counts support this clone. From the germline J gene comes the end of the CDR3, since the read stops 3 residues before it. This chain connects TRBV20-1 to TRBJ1-5; the D gene is possibly TRBD1 (5 bases). Germline CDR1 and CDR2: DFQATT and SNEGSKA (reference sequence). CDR3 length: 12 amino acids. Trimming pared 1 base from V and 6 bases from J, leaving 7 bases between. The covered CDR3 bases are TGCAGTGCTAGAGGAGGGGTTCAGCCC. As protein: CSARGGVQP. The whole CDR3 is CSARGGVQPQHF.

About this clone itself: The missing CDR3 end, 3 residues past where the read stops, is filled in from the germline J gene. The chain employs TRBV6-4 and TRBJ1-1; D is perhaps TRBD1 (5 bases). Looked up from germline, CDR1 is MRHNA and CDR2 is SNTAGT. The CDR3 has 16 amino acids. Trimming shortened V by 0 bases and J by 0 bases, and 11 bases separated the two germline ends. CDR3 DNA, as far as it was read: TGTGCCAGCAGTGACTCGAGGGGCGGTCTGAACACTGAA. Amino acids: CASSDSRGGLNTE. In full, the CDR3 reads CASSDSRGGLNTEAFF.

This clone was found many times. The CDR3 goes on 3 residues after the read ends, and that part is filled in from the germline J gene. The chain couples TRBV28 to TRBJ2-5; 7 bases fit TRBD2. Germline V gene sequence: CDR1 MDHEN, CDR2 SYDVKM. This CDR3 region has 14 residues. V shed 7 bases, J shed 5 bases, and the junction held 10 bases outside the gene matches. CDR3 DNA (partial): TGTGCCAGCACTAATAGCGGGCCGGAGGAGACC. The encoded protein is CASTNSGPEET. The whole CDR3 region reads CASTNSGPEETQYF.

This clone showed up just a few times. The CDR3 end falls 3 residues outside the read, so it is completed with the germline J gene. This chain links TRBV18 with TRBJ2-1; TRBD2 matches 7 bases. With V trimmed by 6 bases and J by 0 bases, 8 bases remained unmatched. The CDR3 runs 16 residues. Germline CDR1 reads KGHSH; CDR2 reads LQKENI. The CDR3 DNA, read in part, is TGTGCCAGCTCTAAGTCTAGCGGCACCTCCTACAATGAG. It yields the protein CASSKSSGTSYNE. The complete CDR3 reads CASSKSSGTSYNEQFF.

The sample holds a few counts of this clone. The read comes to an end 3 residues before the CDR3 does, leaving the germline J gene to fill in the end. V and J are TRBV6-2 or TRBV6-3 and TRBJ1-1; no definite D call. Germline V lookup: CDR1 MNHEY, CDR2 SVGEGT. CDR3 length: 12 residues. The germline V and J ends were trimmed by 8 bases and 3 bases, with 10 bases remaining between them. The DNA read from the CDR3 is TGTGCCAGCGCCCGGTCTCACACTGAA. Encoded protein: CASARSHTE. The entire CDR3 protein reads CASARSHTEAFF.

In this sample, this clone turned up many times. CDR3 region: CASSLLSGGAKELFF. The CDR3 DNA, read in part, is TGCGCCAGCAGCTTACTAAGCGGGGGGGCCAAGGAG. The chain is built from TRBV5-1 and TRBJ2-2; 10 nucleotides align to TRBD2. The observed sequence ends 3 residues before the CDR3 terminus, with the missing tail filled in from the germline J gene. The CDR3 is made up of 15 amino acids. CDR1 and CDR2 (germline): SGHRS, YFSETQ. V shed 2 bases, J shed 10 bases, and the junction held 8 bases outside the gene matches.

Ten or more counts support this clone. The read gets to within 3 residues of the CDR3 end, and the germline J gene fills in the rest. The rearrangement joins TRBV7-9 to TRBJ2-7; 7 nucleotides align to TRBD1. Germline CDR1 reads SEHNR; CDR2 reads FQNEAQ (reference sequence). Trimming took 6 bases from V and 1 from J; bases not matched to a gene: 3. This CDR3 has 13 amino acids. The chain's CDR3 is CASRTGSSYEQYF. Partial CDR3 DNA: TGTGCCAGCAGGACAGGGAGTTCCTACGAG.